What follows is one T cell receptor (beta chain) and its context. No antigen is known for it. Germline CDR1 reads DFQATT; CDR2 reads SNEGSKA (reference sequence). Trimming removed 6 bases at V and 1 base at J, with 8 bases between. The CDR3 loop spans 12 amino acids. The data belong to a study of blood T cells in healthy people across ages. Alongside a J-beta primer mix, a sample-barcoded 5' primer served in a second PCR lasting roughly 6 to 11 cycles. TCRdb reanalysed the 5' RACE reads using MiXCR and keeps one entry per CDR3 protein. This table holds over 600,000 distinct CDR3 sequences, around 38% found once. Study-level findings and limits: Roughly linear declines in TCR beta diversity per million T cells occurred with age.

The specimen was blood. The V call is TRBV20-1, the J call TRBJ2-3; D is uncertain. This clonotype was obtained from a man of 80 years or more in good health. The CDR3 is CSAEMGTDTQYF. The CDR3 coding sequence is TGCAGTGCCGAAATGGGCACAGATACGCAGTATTTT.